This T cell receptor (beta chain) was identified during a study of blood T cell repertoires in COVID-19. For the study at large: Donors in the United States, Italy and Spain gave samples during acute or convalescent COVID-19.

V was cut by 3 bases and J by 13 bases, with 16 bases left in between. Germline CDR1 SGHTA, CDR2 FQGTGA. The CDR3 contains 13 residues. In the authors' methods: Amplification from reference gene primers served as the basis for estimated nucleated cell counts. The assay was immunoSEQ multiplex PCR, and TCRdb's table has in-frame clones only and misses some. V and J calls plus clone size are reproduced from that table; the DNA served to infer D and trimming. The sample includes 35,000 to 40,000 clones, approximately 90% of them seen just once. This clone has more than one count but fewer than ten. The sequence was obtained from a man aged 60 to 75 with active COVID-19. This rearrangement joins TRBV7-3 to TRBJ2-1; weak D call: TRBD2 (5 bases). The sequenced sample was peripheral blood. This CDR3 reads CASSFSTTTLQFF. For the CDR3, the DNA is TGTGCCAGCAGCTTTTCGACTACGACCCTTCAGTTCTTC.